This T cell receptor (beta chain) was obtained from a study of cytomegalovirus exposure and HLA in healthy donors. Study-wide results and caveats: Generally TCR sequences proved uncommon, though certain public TCRs appeared in numerous donors. In a later analysis, most CMV-associated TCR beta chains appeared HLA-restricted. CMV serostatus was the only recorded immune exposure for donors.

Primers included in the PCR were 60 Vbeta and 13 Jbeta primers. Assay used: immunoSEQ multiplex PCR; TCRdb lists only in-frame clones, some missing. The data show 75,000 to 100,000 clones, roughly three fifths seen once. Germline CDR1 reads SGHNT; CDR2 reads YYREEE (reference sequence). V was clipped by 3 bases and J by 5 bases; unmatched bases: 12. The CDR3 totals 16 residues. As regards this clone: Its antigen is as yet unknown.

The chain couples TRBV5-4 to TRBJ2-7; the match to TRBD2 covers 9 bases. This TCR derives from a man between 60 and 75 years old in good health and CMV-seronegative. Material: PBMCs. CDR3 in amino acids: CASSSGGRGGADEQYF. DNA for the CDR3: TGTGCCAGCAGCTCTGGGGGGCGCGGGGGGGCGGACGAGCAGTACTTC.